Each of the 3 T cell receptor beta chains below was sequenced from the same sample in a study of T cell responses to AZD1222 COVID-19 vaccine. Profiling relied on immunoSEQ multiplex PCR, and the TCRdb table lists in-frame clones only, not all of them. The table has approximately 150,000 clones, around 90% seen once. Sequenced here: peripheral blood, sampled 28 days after the second AZD1222 dose. Source of these receptors: an adult who received the AZD1222 COVID-19 vaccine.

This chain connects TRBV15 to TRBJ2-7, with TRBD1 as a possible D gene (6 bases). This CDR3 is built from 16 residues. Germline lookup yields CDR1 LNHNV and CDR2 YYDKDF (reference sequence). Trimming stripped 3 bases from V and 2 bases from J, with 17 bases between. This CDR3 reads CATSSSGHSIPYEQYF. DNA for the CDR3: TGTGCCACCAGCAGTTCGGGACACAGTATCCCCTACGAGCAGTACTTC.

The V call is TRBV21-1, the J call TRBJ2-1; the listed D gene, TRBD1, was not tested against the DNA. TRBV21-1 is designated a pseudogene. The CDR3 runs 16 residues. The CDR3, as DNA: TGTGCCAGCAGCAAAGCGCCCTATCGACAATACAATGAGCAGTTCTTC. Translation gives CASSKAPYRQYNEQFF.

The CDR3 nucleotides read TGTGCCAGCAGCTCACAGTGGAACTCTGGAAACACCATATATTTT. Translated: CASSSQWNSGNTIYF. This chain connects TRBV3-1 (or the pseudogene TRBV3-2) to TRBJ1-3, with unresolved D. This CDR3 spans 15 amino acids. Germline-derived CDR1 and CDR2 are LGHDT and YNNKEL (reference sequence). The V gene lost 5 bases and the J gene lost 0 bases, with 11 bases spanning the gap.